These 24 T cell receptor beta chains were sequenced from one sample in a study of T cells in Graves' hyperthyroidism and ophthalmopathy. The investigators amplified TCR beta CDR3 regions from RNA transcripts. HTBI primers drove first-round RT-PCR of the TCR CDR3. TCRdb reprocessed the multiplex PCR reads with MiXCR, giving one entry per CDR3 protein. The repertoire holds some 490,000 distinct CDR3 sequences, with approximately 23% as singletons. Input material: blood. All receptors come from a woman in her sixties or seventies with Graves' ophthalmopathy.

The chain is built from TRBV12-3 or TRBV12-4 and TRBJ2-1, with 13 bases lining up with TRBD2. The V and J ends lost 7 bases and 7 bases, in that order; junction bases with no gene match: 7. The CDR3 has 15 amino acids. The CDR3 DNA reads as TGTGCCAGCAACCCCGGACTAGCGGGAGCGAATGAGCAGTTCTTC. It specifies CASNPGLAGANEQFF.

This clonotype was observed at least ten times. The genes are TRBV20-1 and TRBJ1-1; TRBD1 matches 9 bases. The germline gives CDR1 DFQATT, CDR2 SNEGSKA (reference sequence). J gave up 4 bases and V 0 bases, and 6 bases lay outside the gene matches. There are 15 residues in the CDR3. Here the CDR3 reads CSARDTGTGFTEAFF. In DNA form, the CDR3 reads TGCAGTGCTAGAGATACCGGGACAGGGTTCACTGAAGCTTTCTTT.

The rearrangement links TRBV30 to TRBJ1-2; D perhaps matches TRBD1 (6 bases). The CDR3 runs to 15 residues. The germline gives CDR1 GTSNPN, CDR2 SVGIG (reference sequence). With 3 bases removed from V and 2 bases from J, the gap between germline ends came to 16 bases. The CDR3 spells CAWSTFFGGNYGYTF. The DNA of the CDR3 is TGTGCCTGGAGCACCTTTTTTGGGGGCAACTATGGCTACACCTTC.

This clonotype has just a few counts. CDR3 sequence reads: CASSNGGKETQYF. DNA of the CDR3: TGTGCCAGCAGCAACGGAGGGAAGGAGACCCAGTACTTC. The chain joins TRBV3-1 to TRBJ2-5; possibly TRBD2 for D (6 bases). Trimming removed 5 bases from V and 5 bases from J, with 12 bases in between. CDR3 length: 13 residues. The germline CDR1 and CDR2 sequences are LGHDT and YNNKEL (reference sequence).

This clonotype has ten or more counts. The rearrangement uses TRBV6-1 and TRBJ1-1; D gene uncertain. The germline gives CDR1 MNHNS, CDR2 SASEGT. The CDR3 is made up of 15 amino acids. The V and J ends lost 6 bases and 1 base respectively, with 15 bases between them. The CDR3 spells CASSLFAGPNTEAFF. DNA of the CDR3: TGTGCCAGCAGCCTGTTCGCAGGACCGAACACTGAAGCTTTCTTT.

This clonotype was detected only a few times. The rearrangement links TRBV5-1 to TRBJ2-2; TRBD1 matches 7 bases. There are 15 residues in the CDR3. Losses at the gene ends were 4 bases for V and 5 bases for J; bases not matched to a gene: 8. CDR1 and CDR2 (germline): SGHRS, YFSETQ. CDR3: CASSPLQTGTGELFF. DNA for the CDR3: TGCGCCAGCAGCCCCCTACAGACAGGGACCGGGGAGCTGTTTTTT.

The chain carries TRBV20-1 and TRBJ1-5, with 12 bases fitting TRBD1. The germline CDR1 and CDR2 sequences are DFQATT and SNEGSKA (reference sequence). Trimming at V came to 6 bases and at J to 2 bases, leaving 11 bases not matched to a gene. This CDR3 is built from 17 residues. The DNA of the CDR3 is TGCAGTGCCAATTGGGACAGGGGGCCTTGGGGCAATCAGCCCCAGCATTTT. Its protein product is CSANWDRGPWGNQPQHF.

This clonotype was observed a handful of times. This chain joins TRBV30 and TRBJ2-7, with D possibly matching TRBD1 (6 bases). This CDR3 contains 13 residues. CDR1 and CDR2 (germline): GTSNPN, SVGIG (reference sequence). Trimming took off 4 bases at V and 0 bases at J, with 10 bases between the two ends. CDR3 region: CAWTGQSSYEQYF. The DNA for the CDR3 is TGTGCCTGGACTGGACAGAGCTCCTACGAGCAGTACTTC.

The genes are TRBV5-1 and TRBJ1-2; D is unclear. Trimming took off 1 base at V and 4 bases at J, with 17 bases between the two ends. CDR1 is SGHRS and CDR2 is YFSETQ in the germline V gene. This CDR3 region has 16 residues. The CDR3 coding sequence is TGCGCCAGCAGCTTGACAGCTCAGCGAAGTAGCTATGGCTACACCTTC. Translation: CASSLTAQRSSYGYTF.

Many counts were recorded for this clonotype. The chain recombines TRBV2 with TRBJ1-1, with a possible D match to TRBD1 (6 bases). The CDR3 contains 15 residues. V was trimmed by 3 bases and J by 1 base, leaving 12 bases between them. Germline V gene lookup returns CDR1 SNHLY and CDR2 FYNNEI. Written as DNA, the CDR3 is TGTGCCAGCAGTGACGGCGGCAGGGGGAACACTGAAGCTTTCTTT. The encoded protein is CASSDGGRGNTEAFF.

The J gene is TRBJ2-1, the V gene TRBV30; D ambiguous. The CDR3 is 12 amino acids. In germline, CDR1 is GTSNPN, CDR2 SVGIG (reference sequence). V lost 3 bases to trimming and J lost 7 bases, with 10 bases between them. CDR3 in amino acids: CAWSQSVNEQFF. CDR3 bases: TGTGCCTGGAGCCAATCCGTAAATGAGCAGTTCTTC.

This clonotype came up many times. The chain couples TRBV27 to TRBJ1-1; TRBD1 matches at 7 bases. Trimming took 6 bases from V and 0 from J; bases not matched to a gene: 7. The CDR3 is made up of 15 amino acids. From germline, CDR1 is MNHEY and CDR2 SMNVEV (reference sequence). CDR3 coding DNA: TGTGCCAGCAGGCCTCGACAGGGCTTGAACACTGAAGCTTTCTTT. It codes for CASRPRQGLNTEAFF.

This clonotype was seen a few times. The chain carries TRBV20-1 and TRBJ2-3; D is unclear. Germline V gene data show CDR1 as DFQATT and CDR2 as SNEGSKA (reference sequence). This CDR3 region has 15 residues. Trimming removed 0 bases at V and 4 bases at J, with 14 bases between. CDR3 residues: CSARDWLKVSDTQYF. The CDR3 DNA reads as TGCAGTGCTAGAGATTGGCTAAAAGTCTCAGATACGCAGTATTTT.

The chain links TRBV7-6 to TRBJ2-3; 7 bases are shared with TRBD1. The junction had 10 bases not matched to a gene; V was cut back by 1 base and J by 3 bases. Per germline, CDR1 SGHVS and CDR2 FNYEAQ. The CDR3 runs to 17 residues. For the CDR3, the DNA is TGTGCCAGCAGCTTAGTGGTTGCAGGGGGTTGGACAGATACGCAGTATTTT. Its translation: CASSLVVAGGWTDTQYF.

This chain joins TRBV18 and TRBJ1-1; possibly TRBD1 for D (5 bases). Germline assignment: CDR1 KGHSH and CDR2 LQKENI. This CDR3 is built from 15 residues. V lost 5 bases and J lost 3, with 16 bases in between. The CDR3 region is CASSSFTIGDTEAFF. As DNA, the CDR3 is TGTGCCAGCTCATCCTTTACGATAGGGGACACTGAAGCTTTCTTT.

This clonotype was recorded a few times. The J gene is TRBJ2-2, the V gene TRBV7-3, with D perhaps given as TRBD1 or TRBD2 (6 bases each). CDR1 is SGHTA and CDR2 is FQGTGA in the germline V gene. The CDR3 is made up of 15 amino acids. Trimming cost V 5 bases and J 4 bases, with 14 bases left between them. CDR3 bases: TGTGCCAGCAGCACCCTCCCGGGGGCCACCGGGGAGCTGTTTTTT. The encoded protein is CASSTLPGATGELFF.

This clonotype was recorded many times. This chain uses TRBV7-9 with TRBJ2-2; D is ambiguous. The CDR3 extends over 17 amino acids. Trimming removed 2 bases from V and 1 base from J, with 14 bases in between. Germline CDR1 is SEHNR and CDR2 is FQNEAQ (reference sequence). The CDR3 sequence: CASSLTSGLRNTGELFF. The CDR3 coding sequence is TGTGCCAGCAGCTTAACCTCGGGCCTACGGAACACCGGGGAGCTGTTTTTT.

This clonotype showed up just a few times. This chain uses TRBV5-8 with TRBJ2-5, with a tentative D call TRBD1 (5 bases). Germline CDR1 is SGHTS and CDR2 is YDEGEE. The V end was cut by 4 bases, the J end by 6 bases, with 16 bases between. The CDR3 covers 14 residues. This CDR3 reads CASSLMGRRQTQYF. The CDR3 nucleotides are TGTGCCAGCAGCCTCATGGGGCGGCGGCAGACCCAGTACTTC.

The chain combines TRBV6-2 or TRBV6-3 with TRBJ1-4, with D hard to call. Trimming removed 8 bases at V and 4 bases at J, with 8 bases between. The germline V gene encodes CDR1 MNHEY and CDR2 SVGEGT. This CDR3 is built from 12 residues. The CDR3 DNA sequence: TGTGCCAGCGGACGGGATAATGAAAAACTGTTTTTT. It translates to CASGRDNEKLFF.

The V call is TRBV5-1, the J call TRBJ1-4; D might be TRBD1 (6 bases). This CDR3 contains 15 residues. Trimming cost V 5 bases and J 5 bases, with 16 bases left between them. Germline V lookup: CDR1 SGHRS, CDR2 YFSETQ. CDR3 in amino acids: CASSSDGQPNEKLFF. CDR3 DNA: TGCGCCAGCAGTTCCGACGGACAGCCAAATGAAAAACTGTTTTTT.

J is TRBJ2-1 and V is TRBV5-1; the D gene is possibly TRBD1 (6 bases). The CDR3 contains 13 residues. The germline V gene encodes CDR1 SGHRS and CDR2 YFSETQ. V was shortened by 4 bases and J by 7 bases, with 12 bases between the two germline ends. CDR3 in DNA: TGCGCCAGCAGCGACGCCAGGGGAAATGAGCAGTTCTTC. As protein: CASSDARGNEQFF. The full variable domain, in which reference TRBV5-1 and TRBJ2-1 provide the parts outside the CDR3, is KAGVTQTPRYLIKTRGQQVTLSCSPISGHRSVSWYQQTPGQGLQFLFEYFSETQRNKGNFPGRFSGRQFSNSRSEMNVSTLELGDSALYLCASSDARGNEQFFGPGTRLTVL.

The chain links TRBV6-5 to TRBJ2-7; tentatively, D is TRBD2 (6 bases). With 2 bases removed from V and 4 bases from J, the gap between germline ends came to 15 bases. Germline CDR1 reads MNHEY; CDR2 reads SVGAGI. This CDR3 comprises 15 residues. The CDR3 nucleotides are TGTGCCAGCAGTTACGATAGGGACTTTCAATACGAGCAGTACTTC. Its protein is CASSYDRDFQYEQYF.

This clonotype was recorded many times. The gene calls are TRBV3-1 and TRBJ1-2; 8 bases align to TRBD1. The germline V gene encodes CDR1 LGHDT and CDR2 YNNKEL (reference sequence). V lost 1 base and J lost 6; bases outside the gene matches: 7. The CDR3 runs to 15 residues. The CDR3: CASSQVGARGHGYTF. CDR3 in DNA: TGTGCCAGCAGCCAAGTGGGGGCCAGGGGGCATGGCTACACCTTC.

The sample holds a few counts of this clonotype. This rearrangement joins TRBV29-1 to TRBJ2-7; maybe TRBD1 (6 bases). Trimming shortened V by 7 bases and J by 2 bases, and 12 bases separated the two germline ends. Germline assignment: CDR1 SQVTM and CDR2 ANQGSEA. CDR3 length: 12 amino acids. In DNA form, the CDR3 reads TGCAGCGGTCGGGACACTACCTACGAGCAGTACTTC. Translation: CSGRDTTYEQYF.